This TCR beta chain came from a study of blood T cell repertoires in COVID-19. Study as a whole: COVID-19 samples from acute and convalescent phases originated in the United States, Italy and Spain. Sample material is recorded as cDNA or gDNA derived from T cells, B-cell-depleted T cells, or PBMCs.

Per the study methods: The authors estimated nucleated cell counts from reference gene primer amplification. Clones were sequenced by immunoSEQ multiplex PCR, and TCRdb holds only the in-frame ones, with some missing. V and J calls and clone size follow that table, whereas D and trimming were derived from the DNA. Of approximately 35,000 clones listed, about 87% are singletons. V trimming: 3 bases; J trimming: 5 bases; junction bases outside the gene matches: 9. CDR3 length: 16 amino acids. Germline lookup yields CDR1 KGHSH and CDR2 LQKENI. The V and J genes are TRBV18 and TRBJ2-1; 8 nucleotides align to TRBD2. Specimen: peripheral blood. This sequence originates from a man aged 55 to 70 with active COVID-19. For the CDR3, the DNA is TGTGCCAGCTCACCCTCCGGGACTAGATCCAACAATGAGCAGTTCTTC. It translates to CASSPSGTRSNNEQFF.